This T cell receptor (beta chain) was obtained from a study of OX40 agonist ivuxolimab in advanced cancers. Overall study context: Antecedent anti-PD-1, anti-PD-L1 or anti-CTLA-4 therapy was permissible, with under 50% having received some.

The data were produced by immunoSEQ multiplex PCR, yet TCRdb's version contains in-frame clones alone and is incomplete. The table lists around 58,000 clones, around 86% of them singletons, with about an eighth in the top ten. About this clone: Its specificity is unknown.

Study-wide results and caveats: Dosing at 0.1 to 3.0 mg/kg was accompanied by clonal expansion of CD4+ and CD8+ blood T cells by week 6. Near-lowest levels of clonal expansion characterized partial responders at 0.1-3.0 mg/kg.

The clonotype was recovered from an adult with an advanced solid tumor such as melanoma, head and neck, liver or kidney cancer. This specimen consisted of CD4+ or CD8+ T cells sorted from blood, obtained in a trial of the OX40 agonist ivuxolimab.

The CDR3 nucleotides are TGTGCCAGCAGTGAAATAGGAGGGTTAGGTGAAAAACTGTTTTTT. It translates to CASSEIGGLGEKLFF. This sequence joins TRBV6-1 and TRBJ1-4; no firm D call. Per germline, CDR1 MNHNS and CDR2 SASEGT. This CDR3 has 15 amino acids. V was trimmed by 2 bases and J by 7 bases, leaving 14 bases between them.